The 13 T cell receptor beta chains below were found in one sample sequenced in a study of patients and donors after allogeneic stem cell transplantation. TCRdb reprocessed the RT-PCR reads via MiXCR and lists one record per CDR3 protein. The sample lists around 2,000 distinct CDR3 sequences; less than 2% were seen once. The material sequenced was blood, either unsorted or a sorted T cell fraction (not recorded which). These TCRs come from a human donor who was either an allogeneic HSCT recipient or a stem cell or donor lymphocyte infusion donor (not recorded which). It is not recorded whose cells these are; they may come from a transplant donor.

This clonotype is deemed medium-sized. The chain links TRBV7-2 to TRBJ2-3, with TRBD2 matching 10 bases. This CDR3 region has 16 residues. Germline V gene data show CDR1 as SGHTA and CDR2 as FQGNSA. V dropped 5 bases and J dropped 2; count of bases not matched to a gene: 7. CDR3 sequence: CASSRHSGGYTDTQYF. Written as DNA, the CDR3 is TGTGCCAGCAGCCGACATAGCGGGGGGTACACAGATACGCAGTATTTT.

In its sample, this clonotype is medium-sized (0.01 to 0.1%). The chain recombines TRBV24-1 with TRBJ1-4; D is unclear. The CDR3 is 14 amino acids. Germline-derived CDR1 and CDR2 are KGHDR and SFDVKD. V shed 4 bases and J shed 6 bases, with 11 bases lying between them. CDR3 in DNA: TGTGCCACCAGTGACGCCGGACTGGATGAAAAACTGTTTTTT. Translated: CATSDAGLDEKLFF.

By share of the sample, this clonotype is large. The rearrangement joins TRBV2 to TRBJ2-3; perhaps TRBD2 as D (6 bases). Germline V gene lookup returns CDR1 SNHLY and CDR2 FYNNEI. The CDR3 sequence is 12 residues long. V lost 7 bases to trimming and J lost 3 bases, with 8 bases between them. CDR3 DNA sequence: TGTGCCAGCAACCTAGCGACAGATACGCAGTATTTT. This gives the protein CASNLATDTQYF. The full variable domain, rest sourced from reference TRBV2 and TRBJ2-3, is EPEVTQTPSHQVTQMGQEVILRCVPISNHLYFYWYRQILGQKVEFLVSFYNNEISEKSEIFDDQFSVERPDGSNFTLKIRSTKLEDSAMYFCASNLATDTQYFGPGTRLTVL.

Relative to its sample, this clonotype is medium-sized (0.01 to 0.1%). The genes are TRBV28 and TRBJ2-3; a possible D gene is TRBD2 (6 bases). The V gene's germline CDR1 is MDHEN and CDR2 SYDVKM. The CDR3 is 13 residues long. Trimming removed 3 bases from V and 5 bases from J, with 9 bases in between. CDR3 sequence (DNA): TGTGCCAGCAGTTTCGGGGGAGAAGATACGCAGTATTTT. Protein: CASSFGGEDTQYF.

By share, this clonotype counts as medium-sized. J is TRBJ1-6 and V is TRBV11-1; D not resolved. From germline, CDR1 is SGHAT and CDR2 FQDESV (reference sequence). Between the trimmed V and J ends, which lost 1 base and 8 bases, there was a span of 9 bases. The CDR3 contains 14 residues. The CDR3 DNA reads as TGTGCCAGCAGCTTAGTGAACGAGGATTCACCCCTCCACTTT. This codes for CASSLVNEDSPLHF.

As for this clonotype: One end of the junction varies from germline; a read error may be responsible. CDR3 in amino acids: CASSLEGRAAF. In DNA, the CDR3 is TGTGCCAGCAGTTTAGAGGGCCGGGCAGCCTTC. The chain carries TRBV28 and TRBJ1-2; D is unclear. The CDR3 spans 11 residues. Germline V lookup: CDR1 MDHEN, CDR2 SYDVKM.

By frequency in the sample, this clonotype is medium-sized. V gene TRBV27 combines with J gene TRBJ2-7, with a weak D call TRBD1 (6 bases). The CDR3 consists of 14 residues. CDR1 is MNHEY and CDR2 is SMNVEV in the germline V gene (reference sequence). With 3 bases removed from V and 2 bases from J, the gap between germline ends came to 11 bases. In DNA form, the CDR3 reads TGTGCCAGCAGTTTGGTACAGGGTACCTACGAGCAGTACGTC. Amino acids: CASSLVQGTYEQYV.

By proportion, this clonotype is large. The V call is TRBV11-2, the J call TRBJ2-5; D not resolved. This CDR3 region has 15 residues. V was trimmed by 2 bases and J by 1 base, leaving 11 bases between them. Germline CDR1 and CDR2: SGHAT and FQNNGV. CDR3 DNA: TGTGCCAGCAGCTTAATGGGCAGCTCCCAAGAGACCCAGTACTTC. Encoded protein: CASSLMGSSQETQYF.

The gene calls are TRBV7-2 and TRBJ2-1; 7 bases fit TRBD2. The CDR3 spans 15 residues. Germline loops: CDR1 SGHTA, CDR2 FQGNSA. Germline trimming cut 0 bases from V and 3 bases from J; bases unmatched to any gene: 2. CDR3: CASSLAGLDYNEQFF. For the CDR3, the DNA is TGTGCCAGCAGCTTAGCAGGACTAGACTACAATGAGCAGTTCTTC.

The chain joins TRBV20-1 to TRBJ2-1; 7 nucleotides line up with TRBD2. Trimming removed 5 bases from V and 9 bases from J; junction bases left unmatched: 10. Looked up from germline, CDR1 is DFQATT and CDR2 is SNEGSKA (reference sequence). The CDR3 extends over 13 amino acids. The CDR3 here is CSARRDYLSEQFF. The CDR3 coding sequence is TGCAGTGCTCGCCGGGACTACTTAAGTGAGCAGTTCTTC.

This clonotype was picked up a small number of times. V gene TRBV6-5 combines with J gene TRBJ1-5; D unclear. CDR3 size: 14 residues. Germline V gene data show CDR1 as MNHEY and CDR2 as SVGAGI. The ends were cut back, 6 bases at V and 9 bases at J, with 18 bases in the middle. The CDR3 loop reads CASSSGRVGSPQHF. CDR3 nucleotides: TGTGCCAGCAGCTCCGGGAGAGTGGGATCGCCCCAGCATTTT.

This clonotype is medium-sized (0.01 to 0.1%) within its sample. This chain connects TRBV28 to TRBJ2-7; D might be TRBD1 (6 bases). The CDR3 runs to 11 residues. CDR1 MDHEN and CDR2 SYDVKM come from the germline V gene. Trimming stripped 5 bases from V and 7 bases from J, with 9 bases between. The CDR3 loop reads CASSITGEQYF. The CDR3 DNA is TGTGCCAGCAGTATCACAGGGGAGCAGTACTTC.

In its sample, this clonotype is medium-sized. This sequence joins TRBV5-6 and TRBJ1-6, with D possibly matching TRBD1 (5 bases). Trimming cost V 2 bases and J 5 bases, with 8 bases left between them. Germline loops: CDR1 SGHDT, CDR2 YYEEEE. The CDR3 is 14 amino acids. CDR3 amino acids: CASSFGQNNSPLHF. The CDR3 coding sequence is TGTGCCAGCAGCTTTGGACAAAATAATTCACCCCTCCACTTT.